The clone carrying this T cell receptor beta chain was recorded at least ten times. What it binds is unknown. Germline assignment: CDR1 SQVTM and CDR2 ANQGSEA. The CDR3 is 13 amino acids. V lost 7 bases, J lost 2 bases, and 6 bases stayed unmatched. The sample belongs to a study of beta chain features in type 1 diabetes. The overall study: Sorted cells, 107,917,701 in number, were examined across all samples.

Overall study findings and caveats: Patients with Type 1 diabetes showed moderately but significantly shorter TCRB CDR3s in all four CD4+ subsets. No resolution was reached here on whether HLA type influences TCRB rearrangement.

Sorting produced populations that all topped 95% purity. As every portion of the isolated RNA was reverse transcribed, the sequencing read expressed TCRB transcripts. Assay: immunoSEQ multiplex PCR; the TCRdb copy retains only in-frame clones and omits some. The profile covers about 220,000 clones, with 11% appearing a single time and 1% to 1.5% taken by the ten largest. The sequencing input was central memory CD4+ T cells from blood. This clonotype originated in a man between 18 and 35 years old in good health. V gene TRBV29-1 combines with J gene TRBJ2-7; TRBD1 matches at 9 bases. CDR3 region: CSAGQGFAYEQYF. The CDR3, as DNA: TGCAGCGCCGGACAGGGGTTCGCCTACGAGCAGTACTTC.